This T cell receptor (beta chain) originates from a study of T cell responses to AZD1222 COVID-19 vaccine. General study points: Repertoire sampling was restricted to post-peak T cell response timepoints. The donor group comprised mostly white British people and more females; the analysis possibly underestimated clonal diversity. Vaccine-associated CD4 TCRs ranged over spike, dominating at 160-218 and 743-854.

The CDR3 consists of 15 residues. V dropped 8 bases and J dropped 7; count of bases not matched to a gene: 13. Germline CDR1 LGHDT, CDR2 YNNKEL (reference sequence). The assay was immunoSEQ multiplex PCR, and TCRdb's table has in-frame clones only and misses some. This sample has approximately 88,000 clones, with 85% to 90% found just once. With regard to this clone: Antigen specificity is unknown.

Whether given at about 4 or about 12 weeks, second doses were pooled. The TCR comes from an adult who received the AZD1222 COVID-19 vaccine. The V call is TRBV3-1 (or the pseudogene TRBV3-2), the J call TRBJ2-1, with 8 bases that match TRBD2. This material consisted of peripheral blood, taken 28 days after the second AZD1222 dose. The CDR3 DNA sequence: TGTGCCAGCCTATTCAGCGGGGGTGTAAATAATGAGCAGTTCTTC. Protein sequence: CASLFSGGVNNEQFF.